The clone carrying this T cell receptor (beta chain) has a handful of counts. The antigen remains unidentified. A second PCR, run for roughly 7 to 12 cycles, used a sample-barcoded 5' primer plus a J-beta primer mix. Every sample gave at least 2.5 million paired-end reads containing CDR3. TCRdb re-derived calls from the 5' RACE reads in MiXCR, one entry per CDR3 protein. The sample has approximately 800,000 distinct CDR3 sequences, 56% seen once; the top ten hold 20% to 30%. The length of the CDR3 is 14 residues. Trimming took off 3 bases at V and 8 bases at J, with 13 bases between the two ends. The data belong to a study of blood T cells in healthy people across ages. Looking at the study overall: With template switching, about one barcoded beta molecule was captured per two T cells.

Notes on the study in general: A strong correlation was seen between TCR beta diversity and naive T cell percentage.

The sequenced material came from blood. This sequence originates from a man aged 35 to 55 in good health. The chain carries TRBV12-3 or TRBV12-4 and TRBJ1-4; D possibly corresponds to TRBD1 (6 bases). The DNA of the CDR3 is TGTGCCAGCAGTTTTGCCACAGGGAAGGAAAAACTGTTTTTT. This gives the protein CASSFATGKEKLFF.